These 27 T cell receptor beta chains share one sample of origin, sequenced in a study of identical twins. TCRdb processed the 5' RACE reads anew with MiXCR; each CDR3 protein has one entry. The sample comprises hundreds of thousands of distinct CDR3 sequences, 9% to 15% of which are singletons, and roughly 1.5% rests with the top ten. Separately, the same data were catalogued under a study of yellow fever vaccine responses in identical twins.

The source material was PBMCs. The receptors were sampled from a young woman in good health.

The chain is built from TRBV3-1 and TRBJ2-3, with 14 nucleotides matching TRBD2. Germline V gene data show CDR1 as LGHDT and CDR2 as YNNKEL (reference sequence). The CDR3 has 18 amino acids. V lost 2 bases to trimming and J lost 0 bases; unmatched junction nucleotides: 4. The CDR3, as DNA: TGTGCCAGCAGCCAACGACTAGCGGGAGGGAAAAGCACAGATACGCAGTATTTT. This codes for CASSQRLAGGKSTDTQYF.

The chain is built from TRBV2 and TRBJ2-1, with D maybe TRBD2 (5 bases). The CDR3 is 16 amino acids. CDR1 is SNHLY, CDR2 FYNNEI, per germline. The V end was cut by 1 base, the J end by 0 bases, with 10 bases between. CDR3 nucleotide sequence: TGTGCCAGCAGTGAAGGAGACGGGATCTCCTACAATGAGCAGTTCTTC. This translates into CASSEGDGISYNEQFF.

This clonotype has just a few counts. This chain uses TRBV3-1 with TRBJ2-2, with D unclear. This CDR3 is built from 16 residues. V gave up 2 bases and J gave up 1 base, with 11 bases separating them. Germline V gene data show CDR1 as LGHDT and CDR2 as YNNKEL (reference sequence). The DNA of the CDR3 is TGTGCCAGCAGCCAATTGGGCTCGGGGAACACCGGGGAGCTGTTTTTT. Its protein is CASSQLGSGNTGELFF.

This clonotype was counted only a few times. This chain connects TRBV7-8 to TRBJ2-4; no clear D gene. The CDR3 spans 14 residues. From germline, CDR1 is SGHVS and CDR2 FQNEAQ. V lost 1 base and J lost 5, with 9 bases in between. The CDR3 bases are TGTGCCAGCAGCTTAGGGGGAAGGCAAAACATTCAGTACTTC. It yields the protein CASSLGGRQNIQYF.

The sample holds a few counts of this clonotype. This chain joins TRBV20-1 and TRBJ2-1; 8 bases match TRBD2. CDR3 length equals 15 residues. The germline gives CDR1 DFQATT, CDR2 SNEGSKA (reference sequence). The junction had 9 bases not matched to a gene; V was cut back by 3 bases and J by 5 bases. The CDR3 sequence is CSASTGTSANNEQFF. The DNA of the CDR3 is TGCAGTGCTAGCACCGGGACTAGTGCCAACAATGAGCAGTTCTTC.

The chain uses TRBV20-1 and TRBJ2-3; D is undetermined. With 1 base removed from V and 0 bases from J, the gap between germline ends came to 11 bases. Germline assignment: CDR1 DFQATT and CDR2 SNEGSKA (reference sequence). CDR3 length equals 15 residues. This CDR3 is CSARVSGGSTDTQYF. DNA of the CDR3: TGCAGTGCTAGAGTTTCTGGCGGAAGCACAGATACGCAGTATTTT.

The rearrangement links TRBV28 to TRBJ2-7; 8 bases align to TRBD1. V was pared by 6 bases and J by 7 bases, with 8 bases of the junction left unmatched. The CDR3 extends over 13 amino acids. CDR1 and CDR2 (germline): MDHEN, SYDVKM. The CDR3 sequence: CASRTRGRGEQYF. CDR3 coding DNA: TGTGCCAGCAGAACCAGGGGGCGAGGAGAGCAGTACTTC.

The V and J genes are TRBV5-1 and TRBJ2-3; 10 bases agree with TRBD2. J gave up 0 bases and V 1 base, and 5 bases lay outside the gene matches. The CDR3 runs 17 residues. The germline V gene has CDR1 SGHRS and CDR2 YFSETQ. The CDR3 sequence: CASSLPQTSGSTDTQYF. CDR3 bases: TGCGCCAGCAGCTTGCCCCAGACTAGCGGGAGCACAGATACGCAGTATTTT.

This clonotype has ten or more counts. This chain uses TRBV12-3 or TRBV12-4 with TRBJ2-7; D is unresolved. The length of the CDR3 is 13 residues. The CDR3 here is CASSLGSGYEQYV. Here the CDR3 DNA reads TGTGCCAGCAGCTTAGGCTCGGGTTACGAGCAGTACGTC.

In this sample, this clonotype turned up a few times. The chain combines TRBV7-2 with TRBJ2-1, with TRBD2 identical over 9 bases. This CDR3 has 15 amino acids. CDR1 is SGHTA and CDR2 is FQGNSA in the germline V gene. Trimming at V came to 2 bases and at J to 8 bases, leaving 7 bases not matched to a gene. In DNA form, the CDR3 reads TGTGCCAGCAGCTTAACGAGCGGGGGGTTCTATGAGCAGTTCTTC. Its translation is CASSLTSGGFYEQFF.

The V call is TRBV4-2, the J call TRBJ2-3, with TRBD2 identical over 10 bases. Germline V CDR1 and CDR2: LGHNA, YNFKEQ. The CDR3 has 18 amino acids. V shed 10 bases and J 3 bases; nucleotides not matched to a gene: 19. The CDR3 DNA reads TGTGCCACCCGGAAGATAGCGGGGGGCGGGGTGGGAACAGATACGCAGTATTTT. Translation gives CATRKIAGGGVGTDTQYF.

This chain connects TRBV24-1 to TRBJ2-2, with TRBD2 as a possible D gene (6 bases). The germline gives CDR1 KGHDR, CDR2 SFDVKD. This CDR3 has 16 residues. V was pared by 1 base and J by 1 base, with 9 bases between. This CDR3 is CATSDFGGKNTGELFF. The CDR3 DNA follows: TGTGCCACCAGTGATTTCGGCGGGAAGAACACCGGGGAGCTGTTTTTT.

This clonotype occurred a few times. It is unclear where the CDR3 begins or ends on the DNA, so no DNA is shown, and the CDR3 is as TCRdb lists it. J is TRBJ2-1 and V is TRBV5-1; TRBD1, the table's D call, lacks a check against the DNA. From its first to its last residue, the CDR3 has 11 amino acids. Germline lookup yields CDR1 SGHRS and CDR2 YFSETQ. This CDR3 reads CASSFGQGAIF.

The V and J genes are TRBV20-1 and TRBJ2-1, with 8 bases lining up with TRBD1. V lost 2 bases, J lost 5 bases, and 2 bases stayed unmatched. Germline CDR1 DFQATT, CDR2 SNEGSKA (reference sequence). The CDR3 sequence is 13 residues long. This CDR3 reads CSARPTGDNEQFF. DNA for the CDR3: TGCAGTGCTAGACCGACAGGGGACAATGAGCAGTTCTTC.

The chain recombines TRBV6-5 with TRBJ2-1, with 7 bases fitting TRBD2. From germline, CDR1 is MNHEY and CDR2 SVGAGI. The CDR3 extends over 16 amino acids. Unmatched junction bases numbered 10, after V lost 4 bases and J lost 4 bases. The CDR3 DNA reads TGTGCCAGCAGTTGGGGTACTCGCGGGGGATACAATGAGCAGTTCTTC. It encodes CASSWGTRGGYNEQFF.

The V and J genes are TRBV7-9 and TRBJ1-5; the D gene is possibly TRBD1 (5 bases). CDR1 is SEHNR, CDR2 FQNEAQ, per germline (reference sequence). The CDR3 runs 17 residues. The ends were cut back, 4 bases at V and 2 bases at J, with 18 bases in the middle. The CDR3 DNA is TGTGCCAGCAGCTCTGAGGTATTGGGGCTTGGCAATCAGCCCCAGCATTTT. Its translation: CASSSEVLGLGNQPQHF.

J is TRBJ2-2 and V is TRBV4-1; TRBD2 agrees at 7 bases. CDR1 MGHRA and CDR2 YSYEKL come from the germline V gene. The ends lost 0 bases at V and 5 bases at J; junction bases unmatched: 12. CDR3 length equals 18 residues. The CDR3 reads CASSQDLGLAEGTGELFF. The CDR3 nucleotides read TGCGCCAGCAGCCAAGATCTGGGGCTAGCGGAAGGGACCGGGGAGCTGTTTTTT.

There are a few counts of this clonotype. The chain uses TRBV7-9 and TRBJ1-4; the D gene is possibly TRBD1 (6 bases). The CDR3 has 15 residues. Trimming removed 5 bases at V and 0 bases at J, with 10 bases between. CDR1 is SEHNR and CDR2 is FQNEAQ in the germline V gene (reference sequence). The CDR3 DNA follows: TGTGCCAGCAGCGTAGGACAGTCAACTAATGAAAAACTGTTTTTT. Translated, it gives CASSVGQSTNEKLFF.

The V call is TRBV12-3 or TRBV12-4, the J call TRBJ1-2; tentatively, D is TRBD1 (6 bases). V lost 3 bases, J lost 1 base, and 12 bases lay in between. The CDR3 is 15 residues long. For the CDR3, the DNA is TGTGCCAGCAGTTTGGGGACATCGATTAACTATGGCTACACCTTC. It specifies CASSLGTSINYGYTF.

This clonotype was seen a few times. V is TRBV5-6 and J is TRBJ2-1, with D perhaps TRBD1 or TRBD2 (6 bases each). Trimming stripped 2 bases from V and 8 bases from J, with 17 bases between. Germline V gene lookup returns CDR1 SGHDT and CDR2 YYEEEE. CDR3 length equals 15 residues. CDR3: CASSLSGVRGDEQFF. The DNA of the CDR3 is TGTGCCAGCAGCTTAAGTGGGGTAAGGGGGGATGAGCAGTTCTTC.

The J gene is TRBJ2-1, the V gene TRBV4-1; D not resolved. Germline V gene lookup returns CDR1 MGHRA and CDR2 YSYEKL. The V end was cut by 0 bases, the J end by 4 bases, with 10 bases between. This CDR3 has 15 residues. Here the CDR3 DNA reads TGCGCCAGCAGCCAAGATCTGTGGGGTTACAATGAGCAGTTCTTC. It specifies CASSQDLWGYNEQFF.

This clonotype was found a few times. The chain has TRBV29-1 and TRBJ2-7; D gene ambiguous. V was shortened by 4 bases and J by 1 base, with 14 bases between the two germline ends. CDR1 is SQVTM and CDR2 is ANQGSEA in the germline V gene. There are 14 residues in the CDR3. The CDR3 loop reads CSVGVSIPSYEQYF. Written as DNA, the CDR3 is TGCAGCGTTGGGGTCTCTATCCCTTCCTACGAGCAGTACTTC.

This clonotype was observed a few times. The chain recombines TRBV4-1 with TRBJ1-5; perhaps TRBD1 as D (5 bases). In germline, CDR1 is MGHRA, CDR2 YSYEKL. Trimming left V 1 base short and J 5 bases short, with 12 bases between. This CDR3 has 15 residues. CDR3 loop: CASSQVGGRHQPQHF. The CDR3 DNA sequence: TGCGCCAGCAGCCAAGTGGGGGGACGACATCAGCCCCAGCATTTT.

This clonotype was seen a handful of times. J is TRBJ2-7 and V is TRBV28; 12 bases match TRBD2. Trimming took 5 bases from V and 1 from J; bases not matched to a gene: 3. CDR3 size: 15 residues. The V gene's germline CDR1 is MDHEN and CDR2 SYDVKM. The CDR3 is CASSPSGGESYEQYV. CDR3 DNA sequence: TGTGCCAGCAGTCCTAGCGGGGGGGAGTCCTACGAGCAGTACGTC.

The chain uses TRBV12-3 or TRBV12-4 and TRBJ2-7, with TRBD2 identical over 9 bases. Trimming cost V 2 bases and J 7 bases; bases outside gene matches: 12. CDR3 length: 16 amino acids. The CDR3 region has the DNA TGTGCCAGCAGTTTAAGCGGGAGGCCCGCCCGGGAGGAGCAGTACTTC. Its translation: CASSLSGRPAREEQYF.

This rearrangement joins TRBV11-3 to TRBJ2-3; 7 bases are a match to TRBD2. After removal of 6 bases from V and 4 bases from J, the junction contained 10 bases not matched to a gene. The CDR3 runs 15 residues. The germline CDR1 and CDR2 sequences are SGHNT and YENEEA. CDR3 bases: TGTGCCAGCAGGCAAGTCGGCGGGGGTGCAGATACGCAGTATTTT. Its protein is CASRQVGGGADTQYF.

Only a few counts were recorded for this clonotype. The chain employs TRBV20-1 and TRBJ2-3; a weak D match, TRBD2 (7 bases). This CDR3 is built from 14 residues. V was shortened by 6 bases and J by 3 bases, with 16 bases between the two germline ends. In germline, CDR1 is DFQATT, CDR2 SNEGSKA (reference sequence). This CDR3 reads CSAGGLALTDTQYF. In DNA form, the CDR3 reads TGCAGTGCCGGGGGGCTAGCGTTAACAGATACGCAGTATTTT.